Each of the 6 T cell receptor beta chains below was sequenced from the same sample in a study of T cell repertoires in ileal Crohn's disease. Using immunoSEQ multiplex PCR, the repertoire was profiled, and TCRdb retains in-frame clones only, with some absent. Here the sample spans approximately 10,000 clones, 60% to 85% being singletons. Time point: neoterminal ileum biopsy at postoperative endoscopy, about 6 months after surgery. Input material: ileal tissue. These receptors all stem from an adult with Crohn's disease.

The rearrangement uses TRBV5-1 and TRBJ1-1; tentative D call: TRBD1 (5 bases). CDR1 SGHRS and CDR2 YFSETQ come from the germline V gene. CDR3 length: 15 amino acids. Trimming took off 4 bases at V and 4 bases at J, with 17 bases between the two ends. As DNA, the CDR3 is TGCGCCAGCAGCCCGGAAGGGGTATTAGGCACTGAAGCTTTCTTT. This sequence encodes CASSPEGVLGTEAFF.

This chain uses TRBV2 with TRBJ2-7, with D perhaps TRBD1 (5 bases). The CDR3 consists of 17 residues. Per germline, CDR1 SNHLY and CDR2 FYNNEI. Trimming took 3 bases from V and 4 from J, leaving 22 bases between them. CDR3 DNA sequence: TGTGCCAGCAGTGAGGGGCAGGTCCAGGCCTTTTTTTACGAGCAGTACTTC. This encodes CASSEGQVQAFFYEQYF.

The chain joins TRBV5-1 to TRBJ2-6; perhaps TRBD1 as D (6 bases). The V end lost 5 bases, the J end lost 0 bases, and 12 bases lay between the germline ends. There are 16 residues in the CDR3. The germline CDR1 and CDR2 sequences are SGHRS and YFSETQ. CDR3 loop: CASRDSSFSGANVLTF. Written as DNA, the CDR3 is TGCGCCAGCAGGGACAGTTCGTTCTCTGGGGCCAACGTCCTGACTTTC.

The chain uses TRBV6-1 and TRBJ2-2, with D tentatively TRBD1 (5 bases). In germline, CDR1 is MNHNS, CDR2 SASEGT. The V end lost 6 bases, the J end lost 2 bases, and 13 bases lay between the germline ends. The CDR3 spans 15 residues. In DNA form, the CDR3 reads TGTGCCAGCAGCTCTACGACAGATAACACCGGGGAGCTGTTTTTT. This encodes CASSSTTDNTGELFF.

The chain uses TRBV28 and TRBJ1-1; tentatively, D is TRBD1 (5 bases). The V gene's germline CDR1 is MDHEN and CDR2 SYDVKM. This CDR3 contains 12 residues. With 5 bases removed from V and 4 bases from J, the gap between germline ends came to 8 bases. CDR3 in amino acids: CASSPGSTEAFF. The CDR3 DNA reads TGTGCCAGCAGTCCAGGGTCCACTGAAGCTTTCTTT. The full variable domain, completed using reference TRBV28 and TRBJ1-1, is DVKVTQSSRYLVKRTGEKVFLECVQDMDHENMFWYRQDPGLGLRLIYFSYDVKMKEKGDIPEGYSVSREKKERFSLILESASTNQTSMYLCASSPGSTEAFFGQGTRLTVV.

This rearrangement joins TRBV19 to TRBJ1-2, with D hard to call. The CDR3 is 14 amino acids. Germline-derived CDR1 and CDR2 are LNHDA and SQIVND (reference sequence). V was shortened by 10 bases and J by 4 bases, with 19 bases between the two germline ends. The CDR3 region is CATINTGLGYGYTF. The CDR3, as DNA: TGTGCCACGATTAATACGGGGTTGGGCTATGGCTACACCTTC.